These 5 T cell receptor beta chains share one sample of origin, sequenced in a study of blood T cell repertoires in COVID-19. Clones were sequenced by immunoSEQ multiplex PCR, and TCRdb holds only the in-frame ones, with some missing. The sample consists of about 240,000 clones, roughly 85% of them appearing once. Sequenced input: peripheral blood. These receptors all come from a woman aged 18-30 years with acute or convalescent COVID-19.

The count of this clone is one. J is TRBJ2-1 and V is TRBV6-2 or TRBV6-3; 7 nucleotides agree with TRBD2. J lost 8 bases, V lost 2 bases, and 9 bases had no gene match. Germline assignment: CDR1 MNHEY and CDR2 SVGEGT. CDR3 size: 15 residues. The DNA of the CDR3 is TGTGCCAGCAGTTACGCGGGAGCTGTCCTAGATGAGCAGTTCTTC. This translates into CASSYAGAVLDEQFF.

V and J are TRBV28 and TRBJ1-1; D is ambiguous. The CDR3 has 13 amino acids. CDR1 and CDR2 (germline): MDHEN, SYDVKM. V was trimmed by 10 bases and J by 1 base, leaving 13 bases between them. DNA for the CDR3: TGTGCCACCTATGGACGGGGGAACACTGAAGCTTTCTTT. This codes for CATYGRGNTEAFF.

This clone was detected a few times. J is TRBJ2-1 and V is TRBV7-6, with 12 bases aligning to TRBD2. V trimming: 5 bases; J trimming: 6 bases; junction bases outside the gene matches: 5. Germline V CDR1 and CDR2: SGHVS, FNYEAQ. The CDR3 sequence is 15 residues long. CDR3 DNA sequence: TGTGCCAGCAGCCCAACTAGCGGGAGGCCCAATGAGCAGTTCTTC. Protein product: CASSPTSGRPNEQFF.

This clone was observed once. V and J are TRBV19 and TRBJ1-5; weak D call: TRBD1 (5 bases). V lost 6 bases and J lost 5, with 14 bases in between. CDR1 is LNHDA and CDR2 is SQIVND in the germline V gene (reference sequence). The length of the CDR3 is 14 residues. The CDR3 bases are TGTGCCAGTAGCATGCAGGGCTCTGATCAGCCCCAGCATTTT. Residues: CASSMQGSDQPQHF.

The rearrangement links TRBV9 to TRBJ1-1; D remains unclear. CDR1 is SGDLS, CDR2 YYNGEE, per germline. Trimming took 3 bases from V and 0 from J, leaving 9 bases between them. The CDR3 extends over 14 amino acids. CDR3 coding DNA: TGTGCCAGCAGCGGAGGACTGTTGAACACTGAAGCTTTCTTT. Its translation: CASSGGLLNTEAFF.